Listed below are T cell receptor beta chains from one sample, sequenced in a study of cytomegalovirus exposure and HLA in healthy donors. Using immunoSEQ multiplex PCR, the repertoire was profiled, and TCRdb retains in-frame clones only, with some absent. Of 150,000 to 200,000 clones listed, around 73% were seen once; the top ten hold 1.4%. Sequenced sample: PBMCs. All receptors come from a male donor in good health and CMV-seronegative. Each CDR3 is given with its conserved first and last residue. The order of the fields is D gene, V gene, clone size, J gene, CDR3 DNA, CDR3 protein. The D gene is left open where the match is weak. Size is omitted from some rows. Given values are once, few, many or a class for expanded clones.

TRBD1	TRBV25-1	-	TRBJ2-7	TGCGCCAGCAGTGAATCCCCCGGGACAGGGGGCTACGAGCAGTACTTC	CASSESPGTGGYEQYF
-	TRBV30	once	TRBJ1-5	TGTGCCTGGGGAGATCAGCCCCAGCATTTT	CAWGDQPQHF
-	TRBV7-9	-	TRBJ1-1	TGTGCCAGCAGCTTACCCCTTTCGGGGACTGAAGCTTTCTTT	CASSLPLSGTEAFF
-	TRBV5-6	few	TRBJ2-1	TGTGCCAGCAAGCGAGCTGACAGAGCTCTGTTCTTC	CASKRADRALFF
TRBD1	TRBV7-2	-	TRBJ1-5	TGTGCCAGCAGCTCGACAGGGGGCAAACAGCCCCAGCATTTT	CASSSTGGKQPQHF
TRBD2	TRBV5-6	-	TRBJ2-5	TGTGCCAGCAGCTTGGCCGCGGGGGGCACGAAGACCCAGTACTTC	CASSLAAGGTKTQYF
-	TRBV28	-	TRBJ1-4	TGTGCCAGCAGTTTCCGGGGGGTGGAAAAACTGTTTTTT	CASSFRGVEKLFF
-	TRBV5-4	-	TRBJ1-2	TGTGCCAGCAGCGACCGGACATATGGCTACACCTTC	CASSDRTYGYTF
-	TRBV18	-	TRBJ2-4	TGTGCCAGCCAATCCGAAGGGGCAAACATTCAGTACTTC	CASQSEGANIQYF
TRBD1	TRBV29-1	-	TRBJ2-7	TGCAGCGTCTCAGGGACAGACCAAACCTACGAGCAGTACTTC	CSVSGTDQTYEQYF
TRBD1	TRBV27	-	TRBJ2-3	TGTGCCAGCAGTAAGACAGGGGCCGGCACAGATACGCAGTATTTT	CASSKTGAGTDTQYF
TRBD1	TRBV7-9	-	TRBJ2-3	TGTGCCAGCGGACAGGGGTCCAGCACAGATACGCAGTATTTT	CASGQGSSTDTQYF
TRBD1	TRBV27	few	TRBJ1-1	TGTGCCAGCAGTTTATCGGACAGGGCTGACACTGAAGCTTTCTTT	CASSLSDRADTEAFF
-	TRBV20-1	once	TRBJ2-5	TGCAGTGCGATACTGCAAGAGACCCAGTACTTC	CSAILQETQYF
TRBD1	TRBV4-2	-	TRBJ1-2	TGTGCCAGCAGCCAAGACGGGACAGGCGAAACCTATGGCTACACCTTC	CASSQDGTGETYGYTF
-	TRBV19	-	TRBJ1-2	TGTGCCAGTACCAAGTCGGAGAGCTATGGCTACACCTTC	CASTKSESYGYTF
TRBD1	TRBV30	-	TRBJ1-6	TGTGCCTGGGGCGGGGACAGGGAGAATTCACCCCTCCACTTT	CAWGGDRENSPLHF
-	TRBV6-5	-	TRBJ1-2	TGTGCCAGCAGACAGGGAGGGGGCTACACCTTC	CASRQGGGYTF
TRBD1	TRBV5-1	once	TRBJ2-7	TGCGCCAGCAGCTCGGGACAGGGTTATACCTACGAGCAGTACTTC	CASSSGQGYTYEQYF
-	TRBV11-3	-	TRBJ2-1	TGTGCCAGCAGCCGAGAGTGGGGGAGGAATGAGCAGTTCTTC	CASSREWGRNEQFF
-	TRBV11-2	-	TRBJ1-1	TGTGCCAGCAGCTTAAGGGACTCAGGGTGGTGGGGCACTGAAGCTTTCTTT	CASSLRDSGWWGTEAFF
TRBD1	TRBV6-6	-	TRBJ1-1	TGTGCCAGCAGTTACGGACAGGCTATCTCGAACACTGAAGCTTTCTTT	CASSYGQAISNTEAFF
-	TRBV6-6	-	TRBJ1-4	TGTGCCAGCAGCCGAAGGGGATCGGATGAAAAACTGTTTTTT	CASSRRGSDEKLFF
-	TRBV11-2	-	TRBJ2-5	TGTGCCAGCAGCCCCCGGGGGGCGGGTTTGGAGACCCAGTACTTC	CASSPRGAGLETQYF
TRBD1	TRBV9	-	TRBJ1-1	TGTGCCAGCAGCGTAGGTGCAGGGGGCGTGGGTGAAGCTTTCTTT	CASSVGAGGVGEAFF
TRBD1	TRBV28	-	TRBJ1-5	TGTGCCACCCTCGGACAGGGTCTTCAGCCCCAGCATTTT	CATLGQGLQPQHF
TRBD2	TRBV15	-	TRBJ2-7	TGTGCCACCAGCGGGGGGGGACTAGCCCGCGAGCAGTACTTC	CATSGGGLAREQYF
-	TRBV5-1	-	TRBJ1-5	TGCGCCAGCAGCCCTGGGACACCTAATCAGCCCCAGCATTTT	CASSPGTPNQPQHF
-	TRBV7-3	once	TRBJ2-1	TGTGCCAGCAGCCCCCAATTTAGCGGACGTTACAATGAGCAGTTCTTC	CASSPQFSGRYNEQFF
-	TRBV19	-	TRBJ2-7	TGTGCCAGTAGTCTTGAAGCGGTTAAGAACTCCTACGAGCAGTACTTC	CASSLEAVKNSYEQYF
-	TRBV7-2	-	TRBJ2-3	TGTGCCAGCAGCCCCCGGGATTTTACAGATACGCAGTATTTT	CASSPRDFTDTQYF
-	TRBV5-1	-	TRBJ1-2	TGCGCCAGCAGCTTGGTAGGCGGACAGTACTATGGCTACACCTTC	CASSLVGGQYYGYTF
-	TRBV14	-	TRBJ1-1	TGTGCCAGCAGCCAAGACCTACCAGGGGCTCACACTGAAGCTTTCTTT	CASSQDLPGAHTEAFF
-	TRBV6-5	-	TRBJ1-2	TGTGCCAGCAGTTACCTAGGGGTTGGCTATGGCTACACCTTC	CASSYLGVGYGYTF
TRBD2	TRBV9	-	TRBJ2-3	TGTGCCAGCAGCAGGACTAGCGTGGTAGATACGCAGTATTTT	CASSRTSVVDTQYF
TRBD2	TRBV2	-	TRBJ2-5	TGTGCCAGCAGGGGACTAGCGGGCCAAGAGACCCAGTACTTC	CASRGLAGQETQYF
TRBD1	TRBV2	-	TRBJ1-4	TGTGCCAGCAGTCGGGACAGGGCAACTAATGAAAAACTGTTTTTT	CASSRDRATNEKLFF
-	TRBV28	once	TRBJ2-2	TGTGCCAGCAGCCCCGTCCACTACACCGGGGAGCTGTTTTTT	CASSPVHYTGELFF
-	TRBV5-1	few	TRBJ1-2	TGCGCCAGCAGCTTGGGGGGCGTGCGTGATGGCTACACCTTC	CASSLGGVRDGYTF
-	TRBV2	-	TRBJ2-5	TGTGCCAGCAGTGGGACTACAGAGACCCAGTACTTC	CASSGTTETQYF
-	TRBV19	-	TRBJ1-1	TGTGCCAGTCTCGGGACATCTGAGAACACTGAAGCTTTCTTT	CASLGTSENTEAFF
-	TRBV7-2	-	TRBJ2-3	TGTGCCAGCAGCTTCGGGAGTTCTGTCAGAGCAGATACGCAGTATTTT	CASSFGSSVRADTQYF
TRBD1	TRBV25-1	-	TRBJ1-4	TGTGCCAGCAGTGAACCGGACAGGGATGAAAAACTGTTTTTT	CASSEPDRDEKLFF
TRBD1	TRBV2	few	TRBJ2-3	TGTGCCAGCGCTTCACAGGGGTGGACAGATACGCAGTATTTT	CASASQGWTDTQYF
-	TRBV30	-	TRBJ1-6	TGTGCCTGGAGTGGTGTGAGCTCCTATAATTCACCCCTCCACTTT	CAWSGVSSYNSPLHF
TRBD2	TRBV9	-	TRBJ2-3	TGTGCCTCGAGGAGGGAGGGATCAGATACGCAGTATTTT	CASRREGSDTQYF
TRBD2	TRBV10-3	-	TRBJ2-7	TGTGCCATCAGTGAGGCCGGGCGGGGACTAGACGTCGAGCAGTACTTC	CAISEAGRGLDVEQYF
-	TRBV5-1	few	TRBJ1-4	TGCGCCAGCAGCCTGCCGGCCGGGACTAATGAAAAACTGTTTTTT	CASSLPAGTNEKLFF
-	TRBV5-4	-	TRBJ1-2	TGTGCCAGCAGCGACACTTACTATGGCTACACCTTC	CASSDTYYGYTF
-	TRBV6-6	-	TRBJ2-7	TGTGCCAGCAGTTACAGGGGGACGGACGAGCAGTACTTC	CASSYRGTDEQYF
-	TRBV7-9	-	TRBJ1-2	TGTGCCAGCAGCTTTACCTCGGGGGACTCGCTCTTC	CASSFTSGDSLF